This T cell receptor beta chain was sequenced during a study of blood T cell repertoires in COVID-19. At the level of the study: Whether acute or convalescent, the COVID-19 samples came from the United States, Italy and Spain. Sources were T cells, B-cell-depleted T cells, or PBMCs; the material itself was cDNA or gDNA.

Authors' analysis steps: How many nucleated cells were present was estimated from reference gene primer amplification. Clones were read by immunoSEQ multiplex PCR, and TCRdb kept only the in-frame ones, dropping some. V and J calls and clone size are copied from that table; D and trimming were computed from the DNA. The profile shows approximately 49,000 clones, 88% of them singletons. This TCR was recovered from a man between 50 and 59 years old with active COVID-19. Sequenced sample: peripheral blood.

The CDR3 DNA reads as TGTGCCAGTAGTATGGTCGGGAGCGCCAATGAGCAGTTCTTC. This codes for CASSMVGSANEQFF. The chain combines TRBV19 with TRBJ2-1, with D possibly TRBD2 on 6 matching bases. The CDR3 runs 14 residues. Trimming took 3 bases from V and 6 from J, leaving 12 bases between them. CDR1 is LNHDA and CDR2 is SQIVND in the germline V gene (reference sequence). The whole variable domain, filled in from reference TRBV19 and TRBJ2-1, reads DGGITQSPKYLFRKEGQNVTLSCEQNLNHDAMYWYRQDPGQGLRLIYYSQIVNDFQKGDIAEGYSVSREKKESFPLTVTSAQKNPTAFYLCASSMVGSANEQFFGPGTRLTVL.